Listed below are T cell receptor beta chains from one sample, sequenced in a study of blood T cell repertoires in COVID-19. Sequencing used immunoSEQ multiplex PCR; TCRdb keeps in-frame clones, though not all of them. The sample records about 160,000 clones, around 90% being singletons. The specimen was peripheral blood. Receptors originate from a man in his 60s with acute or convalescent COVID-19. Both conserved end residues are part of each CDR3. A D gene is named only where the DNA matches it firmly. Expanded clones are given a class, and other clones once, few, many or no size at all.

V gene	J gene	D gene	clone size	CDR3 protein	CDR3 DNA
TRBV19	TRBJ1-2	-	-	CASRMGRGKYGYTF	TGTGCCAGTAGGATGGGCCGGGGAAAGTATGGCTACACCTTC
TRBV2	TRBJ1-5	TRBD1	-	CASRDRGPFSNQPQHF	TGTGCCAGCAGGGACAGGGGGCCGTTTAGCAATCAGCCCCAGCATTTT
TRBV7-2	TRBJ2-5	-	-	CASSPGLIETQYF	TGTGCCAGCAGCCCGGGGTTAATAGAGACCCAGTACTTC
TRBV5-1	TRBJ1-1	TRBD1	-	CASSIRQGSMNTEAFF	TGCGCCAGCAGCATCAGACAGGGTTCCATGAACACTGAAGCTTTCTTT
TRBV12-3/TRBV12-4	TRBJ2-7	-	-	CASGASSYEQYF	TGTGCCAGTGGGGCAAGCTCCTACGAGCAGTACTTC
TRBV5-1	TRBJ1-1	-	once	CASSWGSRGSSEAFF	TGCGCCAGCAGCTGGGGTTCGCGGGGTTCTTCTGAAGCTTTCTTT
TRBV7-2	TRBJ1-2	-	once	CASNLMGGGLGYTF	TGTGCCAGCAATTTAATGGGGGGGGGCCTTGGCTACACCTTC
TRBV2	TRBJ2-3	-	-	CASLRDTDLFGTQYF	TGTGCCAGTCTCCGGGACACAGACCTCTTCGGTACGCAGTATTTT
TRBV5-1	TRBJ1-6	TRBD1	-	CASSPGQGASPLHF	TGCGCCAGCAGCCCGGGACAGGGTGCGTCACCCCTCCACTTT
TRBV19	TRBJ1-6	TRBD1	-	CASSGNAGQSGSPLHF	TGTGCCAGTAGTGGGAACGCGGGACAGTCCGGGTCACCCCTCCACTTT
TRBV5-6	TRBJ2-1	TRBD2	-	CASSGGLAGNNEQFF	TGTGCCAGCAGTGGGGGTCTAGCGGGGAACAATGAGCAGTTCTTC
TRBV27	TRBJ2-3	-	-	CASRKSRRTATDTQYF	TGTGCCAGCAGAAAATCGAGGCGGACAGCCACAGATACGCAGTATTTT
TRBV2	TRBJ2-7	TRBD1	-	CASSSLPQQGRYEQYF	TGTGCCAGCAGTTCCCTCCCACAACAGGGGAGATACGAGCAGTACTTC